A selection of T cell receptor beta chains follows, all from one sample in a study of long-term antiretroviral therapy in people with HIV. This table comes from immunoSEQ multiplex PCR, and its TCRdb copy is limited to in-frame clones, with some not included. This repertoire shows over 35,000 clones, less than 90% found once; its top ten account for roughly 3.9%. Sequencing was performed on unsorted PBMCs, taken just before starting antiretroviral therapy. The receptors stem from a woman younger than 30 with HIV. CDR3s include the opening cysteine and the closing phenylalanine or tryptophan. The D gene is left open where the match is weak. Clone size, where shown, is once, few, many, or a class for clones that have expanded.

NA	NA	TRBV7-6	TRBJ1-1	TGTGCCAGCAGACCTTCGGGGAACACTGAAGCTTTCTTT	CASRPSGNTEAFF
NA	NA	TRBV7-9	TRBJ1-1	TGTGCCAGCAGCTTAGGGTCGGGCGGTGCGAACACTGAAGCTTTCTTT	CASSLGSGGANTEAFF
TRBD1	NA	TRBV15	TRBJ2-7	TGTGCCACCAGCAGAGAACGGACAGGGGCCTCCTACGAGCAGTACTTC	CATSRERTGASYEQYF
NA	NA	TRBV4-1	TRBJ1-2	TGCGCCAGCAGCCAACCCGGAGTGGGGGCGGACTATGGCTACACCTTC	CASSQPGVGADYGYTF
TRBD1	NA	TRBV7-8	TRBJ2-7	TGTGCCAGCAGCCAGACAGGGGGGTCCTACGAGCAGTACTTC	CASSQTGGSYEQYF
NA	NA	TRBV19	TRBJ2-1	TGTGCCAGTAGTATCCACGAAGGCGGCCCGATATCCTACAATGAGCAGTTCTTC	CASSIHEGGPISYNEQFF
TRBD1	NA	TRBV9	TRBJ2-2	TGTGCCAGCAGCGTAGGGCGAACGGGACAGGGGAACACCGGGGAGCTGTTTTTT	CASSVGRTGQGNTGELFF
NA	NA	TRBV7-3	TRBJ2-1	TGTGCCAGCAGCTTAACTAACGGACTTTACAATGAGCAGTTCTTC	CASSLTNGLYNEQFF
NA	medium-sized	TRBV5-4	TRBJ2-2	TGTGCCAGCAGCTTGGGTAGCGGCAACACCGGGGAGCTGTTTTTT	CASSLGSGNTGELFF
TRBD2	NA	TRBV4-1	TRBJ2-7	TGCGCCAGCAGCCAAGATCGGTCTAGCGGGGAGCAGTACTTC	CASSQDRSSGEQYF
TRBD1	NA	TRBV10-1	TRBJ2-1	TGCGCCAGCAGTGCCAAGGACAGGACTTCCTACAATGAGCAGTTCTTC	CASSAKDRTSYNEQFF
TRBD2	NA	TRBV5-1	TRBJ2-7	TGCGCCAGCAGCTTGGAGGGGTGGGGGGGCGAGCAGTACTTC	CASSLEGWGGEQYF
NA	NA	TRBV9	TRBJ1-5	TGTGCCAGCAGCGTAGCGGGCGGGAGAAATCAGCCCCAGCATTTT	CASSVAGGRNQPQHF
NA	NA	TRBV7-2	TRBJ1-2	TGTGCCAGCAGCTTAACAGGGCCGTATTCCTATGGCTACACCTTC	CASSLTGPYSYGYTF
NA	NA	TRBV7-8	TRBJ1-3	TGTGCCAGCAGCTTAGGGGGGAGCTCTGGAAACACCATATATTTT	CASSLGGSSGNTIYF
NA	NA	TRBV19	TRBJ2-2	TGTGCCAGTAGTATAGGTATTAGCAAGTTCGTCTCCGGGGAGCTGTTTTTT	CASSIGISKFVSGELFF
NA	NA	TRBV7-9	TRBJ2-3	TGTGCCAGCAGCTTCAGGGATCGAAGCACAGATACGCAGTATTTT	CASSFRDRSTDTQYF
NA	NA	TRBV6-4	TRBJ1-2	TGTGCCAGCAGTGACTCGGCAGGGGCCTATGGCTACACCTTC	CASSDSAGAYGYTF
NA	once	TRBV6-5	TRBJ1-3	TGTGCCAGCAGTTGGCGAAACACCATATATTTT	CASSWRNTIYF
TRBD2	NA	TRBV7-6	TRBJ2-3	TGTGCCAGCAGCTTTCTAGCGGGAGTGGCAGATACGCAGTATTTT	CASSFLAGVADTQYF
TRBD2	NA	TRBV29-1	TRBJ2-5	TGCAGCGGAGACGCATACGGGGGGCAAGAGACCCAGTACTTC	CSGDAYGGQETQYF
NA	NA	TRBV28	TRBJ1-2	NA	CASSFLETGNGYTF
NA	NA	TRBV4-1	TRBJ2-7	TGCGCCAGCAGCCAAGTACTAAGTAGGACCGAGCAGTACTTC	CASSQVLSRTEQYF
NA	few	TRBV27	TRBJ1-4	TGTGCCAGCAGTAGGGGTGAAAAACTGTTTTTT	CASSRGEKLFF
TRBD1	NA	TRBV4-1	TRBJ2-5	TGCGCCAGCAGCCAAGTAACAGGGGGCAGGGAGACCCAGTACTTC	CASSQVTGGRETQYF
TRBD2	NA	TRBV4-3	TRBJ2-7	TGCGCCAGCAGCCACGGACTAGCGGGAAAATACGAGCAGTACTTC	CASSHGLAGKYEQYF
TRBD1	NA	TRBV5-6	TRBJ1-4	TGTGCCAGCAGCCTAAATCCGGGACAGGGGTCTGAAAAACTGTTTTTT	CASSLNPGQGSEKLFF
TRBD2	few	TRBV4-1	TRBJ2-3	TGCGCCAGCAGCCAAGATATGCTAGCGGGGGCTAGCACAGATACGCAGTATTTT	CASSQDMLAGASTDTQYF
NA	few	TRBV27	TRBJ2-3	TGTGCCAGCAGCTTAGGTAGGGTATCCACAGATACGCAGTATTTT	CASSLGRVSTDTQYF
NA	once	TRBV2	TRBJ1-2	TGTGCCAGCACCATTGGGGGGGGCACTGGCTACACCTTC	CASTIGGGTGYTF
NA	NA	TRBV15	TRBJ2-1	TGTGCCACCGGGAAAAAGAAACGCCATGAGCAGTTCTTC	CATGKKKRHEQFF
NA	NA	TRBV7-3	TRBJ1-1	TGTGCCAGCAGCCCCGTTGGGGCAGACACTGAAGCTTTCTTT	CASSPVGADTEAFF
NA	NA	TRBV27	TRBJ2-7	TGTGCCAGCAGTCCGTTACAAGGGGACTACGAGCAGTACTTC	CASSPLQGDYEQYF
NA	NA	TRBV9	TRBJ1-1	TGTGCCAGCAGCGCCGGTTCTAACCCCCAGGGGAACACTGAAGCTTTCTTT	CASSAGSNPQGNTEAFF
NA	NA	TRBV2	TRBJ1-5	TGTGCCAGCAATACAGGGTCAAATCAGCCCCAGCATTTT	CASNTGSNQPQHF
TRBD2	NA	TRBV28	TRBJ2-7	TGTGCCAGCAGCAGACTAGCGGGAGGATCCTACGAGCAGTACTTC	CASSRLAGGSYEQYF
NA	NA	TRBV10-3	TRBJ2-2	TGTGCCATCAGTGAGGCGGAGGGGGCGAACACCGGGGAGCTGTTTTTT	CAISEAEGANTGELFF